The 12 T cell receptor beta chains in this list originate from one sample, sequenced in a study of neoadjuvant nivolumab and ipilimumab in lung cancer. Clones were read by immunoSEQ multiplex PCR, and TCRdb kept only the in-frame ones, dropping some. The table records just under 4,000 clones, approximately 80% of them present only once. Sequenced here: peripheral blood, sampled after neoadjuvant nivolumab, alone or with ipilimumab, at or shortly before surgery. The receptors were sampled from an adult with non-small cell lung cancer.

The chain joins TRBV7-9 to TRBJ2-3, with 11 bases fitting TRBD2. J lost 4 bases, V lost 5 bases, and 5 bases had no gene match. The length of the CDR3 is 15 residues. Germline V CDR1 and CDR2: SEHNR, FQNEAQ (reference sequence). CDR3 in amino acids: CASSRTSGGADTQYF. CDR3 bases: TGTGCCAGCAGCCGCACTAGCGGGGGAGCAGATACGCAGTATTTT.

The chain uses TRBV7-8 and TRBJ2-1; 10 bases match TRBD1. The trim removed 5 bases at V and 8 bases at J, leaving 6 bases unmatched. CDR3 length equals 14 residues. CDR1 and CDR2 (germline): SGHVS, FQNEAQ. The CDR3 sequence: CASSGDRGSYEQFF. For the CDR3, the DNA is TGTGCCAGCAGCGGGGACAGGGGTAGCTATGAGCAGTTCTTC.

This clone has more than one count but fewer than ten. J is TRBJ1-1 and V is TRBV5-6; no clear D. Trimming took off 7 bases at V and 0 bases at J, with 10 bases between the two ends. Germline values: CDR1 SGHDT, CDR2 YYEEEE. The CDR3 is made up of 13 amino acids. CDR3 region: CASGIDLNTEAFF. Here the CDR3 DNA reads TGTGCCAGCGGGATTGACCTGAACACTGAAGCTTTCTTT. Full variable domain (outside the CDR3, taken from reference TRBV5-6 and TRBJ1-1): DAGVTQSPTHLIKTRGQQVTLRCSPKSGHDTVSWYQQALGQGPQFIFQYYEEEERQRGNFPDRFSGHQFPNYSSELNVNALLLGDSALYLCASGIDLNTEAFFGQGTRLTVV.

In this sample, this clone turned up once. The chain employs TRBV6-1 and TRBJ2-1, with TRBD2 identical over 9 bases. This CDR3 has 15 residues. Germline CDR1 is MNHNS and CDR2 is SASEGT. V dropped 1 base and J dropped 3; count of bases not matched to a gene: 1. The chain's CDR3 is CASSEELAGYNEQFF. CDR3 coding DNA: TGTGCCAGCAGTGAAGAACTAGCGGGCTACAATGAGCAGTTCTTC.

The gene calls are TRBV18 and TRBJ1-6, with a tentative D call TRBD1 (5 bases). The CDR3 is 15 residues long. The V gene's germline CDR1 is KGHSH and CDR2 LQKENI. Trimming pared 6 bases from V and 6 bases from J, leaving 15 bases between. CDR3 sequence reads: CASSQSTGINSPLHF. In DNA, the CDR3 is TGTGCCAGCTCCCAATCAACAGGAATTAATTCACCCCTCCACTTT. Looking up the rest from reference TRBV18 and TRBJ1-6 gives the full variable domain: NAGVMQNPRHLVRRRGQEARLRCSPMKGHSHVYWYRQLPEEGLKFMVYLQKENIIDESGMPKERFSAEFPKEGPSILRIQQVVRGDSAAYFCASSQSTGINSPLHFGNGTRLTVT.

The CDR3 spells CASSVVSHTEAFF. In DNA form, the CDR3 reads TGTGCCAGCAGCGTAGTGAGTCACACTGAAGCTTTCTTT. The chain has TRBV9 and TRBJ1-1; D is uncertain. There are 13 residues in the CDR3. Germline V gives CDR1 SGDLS, CDR2 YYNGEE. Trimming took off 0 bases at V and 3 bases at J, with 6 bases between the two ends.

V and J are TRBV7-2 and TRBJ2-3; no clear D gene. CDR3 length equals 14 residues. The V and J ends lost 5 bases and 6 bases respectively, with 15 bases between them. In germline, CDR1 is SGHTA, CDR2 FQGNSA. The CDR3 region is CASSHPTRRDTQYF. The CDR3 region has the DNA TGTGCCAGCAGCCACCCGACTCGGCGGGATACGCAGTATTTT.

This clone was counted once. The CDR3 here is CASSPPAGSTEAFF. In DNA, the CDR3 is TGTGCCAGCTCACCACCGGCAGGCTCTACTGAAGCTTTCTTT. This chain links TRBV18 with TRBJ1-1; the D is unclear. CDR1 is KGHSH and CDR2 is LQKENI in the germline V gene. The CDR3 has 14 amino acids. Deletions cut 0 bases from V and 5 bases from J, with 10 bases between.

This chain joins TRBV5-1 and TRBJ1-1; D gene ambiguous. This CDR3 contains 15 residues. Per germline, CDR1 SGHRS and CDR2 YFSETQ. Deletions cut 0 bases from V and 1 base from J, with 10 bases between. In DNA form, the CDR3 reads TGCGCCAGCAGCTTGGAAGGGAACCAGAACACTGAAGCTTTCTTT. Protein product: CASSLEGNQNTEAFF.

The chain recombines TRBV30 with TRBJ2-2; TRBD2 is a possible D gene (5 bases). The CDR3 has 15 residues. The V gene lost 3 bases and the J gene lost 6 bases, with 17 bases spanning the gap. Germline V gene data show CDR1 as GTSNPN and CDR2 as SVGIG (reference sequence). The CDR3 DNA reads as TGTGCCTGGAGCCCCCGGGGAATCGGCCCCGGGGAGCTGTTTTTT. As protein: CAWSPRGIGPGELFF.

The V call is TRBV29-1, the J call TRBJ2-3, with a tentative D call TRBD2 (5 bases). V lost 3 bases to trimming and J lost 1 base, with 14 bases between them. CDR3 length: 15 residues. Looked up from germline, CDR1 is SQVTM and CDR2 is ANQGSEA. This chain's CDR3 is CSVEGDLQGTDTQYF. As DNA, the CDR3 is TGCAGCGTTGAGGGAGACTTGCAGGGCACAGATACGCAGTATTTT.

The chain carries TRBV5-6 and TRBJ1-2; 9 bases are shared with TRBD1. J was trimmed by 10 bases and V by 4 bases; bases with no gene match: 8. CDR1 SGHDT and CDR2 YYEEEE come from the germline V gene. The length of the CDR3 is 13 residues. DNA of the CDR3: TGTGCCAGCAGCCGTACCGGGACAGGGCACTACACCTTC. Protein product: CASSRTGTGHYTF.